This T cell receptor (beta chain) was sequenced during a study of OX40 agonist ivuxolimab in advanced cancers. As for the study in general: Hepatocellular carcinoma, melanoma, renal cell or head and neck cancer was diagnosed in the dose-escalation patients.

Germline V lookup: CDR1 GTSNPN, CDR2 SVGIG (reference sequence). Trimming took off 5 bases at V and 10 bases at J, with 15 bases between the two ends. There are 12 residues in the CDR3. TCRdb's copy holds only in-frame clones and misses some; the assay was immunoSEQ multiplex PCR. This sample has around 92,000 clones, with approximately 94% found just once. The genes are TRBV30 and TRBJ2-1; possibly TRBD2 for D (5 bases). This receptor was identified in an adult with an advanced solid tumor such as melanoma, head and neck, liver or kidney cancer. The sequencing here drew on CD4+ or CD8+ T cells sorted from blood, taken in a trial of the OX40 agonist ivuxolimab. The CDR3 bases are TGTGCCTGGGGAGGACCCCCCCGGGAGCAGTTCTTC. It encodes CAWGGPPREQFF.